Below are 19 T cell receptor beta chains sequenced from a single sample in a study of T cells in Graves' hyperthyroidism and ophthalmopathy. RNA transcripts provided the source from which TCR beta CDR3 regions were amplified. During a first-round RT-PCR of the TCR CDR3, the HTBI primer set was used. One entry per CDR3 protein, called by TCRdb with MiXCR from the multiplex PCR reads. The data hold approximately 220,000 distinct CDR3 sequences, with about 18% observed a single time. Input material: blood. These receptors all stem from a man aged 40-49 years with Graves' hyperthyroidism.

There are many counts of this clonotype. This chain uses TRBV7-3 with TRBJ1-1; D is unclear. The germline V gene encodes CDR1 SGHTA and CDR2 FQGTGA. The CDR3 loop spans 14 amino acids. Trimming pared 5 bases from V and 6 bases from J, leaving 16 bases between. CDR3 bases: TGTGCCAGCAGCCCAAGCACCACAGACGCTGAAGCTTTCTTT. Translation gives CASSPSTTDAEAFF.

In regard to this clonotype: A much larger clone differs from this one at a single base, so this may be a read error. Here the CDR3 DNA reads TGTGCCAGCAGTTCCCGTTCTCGTCGGGGGGGCTCGGAGACCCAGTACTTC. Translated: CASSSRSRRGGSETQYF. The V gene is TRBV6-9, the J gene TRBJ2-5; 8 bases align to TRBD2. Germline V gene data show CDR1 as MNHGY and CDR2 as SVAAGI. The CDR3 contains 17 residues. V shed 4 bases and J 5 bases; nucleotides not matched to a gene: 15.

Only a few counts were recorded for this clonotype. The chain links TRBV29-1 to TRBJ2-3, with D possibly called TRBD1 or TRBD2 (5 bases each). The V gene lost 2 bases and the J gene lost 4 bases, with 10 bases spanning the gap. There are 13 residues in the CDR3. Germline V gene lookup returns CDR1 SQVTM and CDR2 ANQGSEA. In nucleotides, the CDR3 is TGCAGCGTTGAATTGACAGCGGCAGATACGCAGTATTTT. Its protein is CSVELTAADTQYF.

The sample holds a few counts of this clonotype. This chain connects TRBV20-1 to TRBJ2-3, with D perhaps TRBD2 (6 bases). The CDR3 loop spans 15 amino acids. V lost 0 bases and J 1 base, leaving 11 bases between the germline ends. Per germline, CDR1 DFQATT and CDR2 SNEGSKA (reference sequence). The chain's CDR3 is CSARDQRGGTDTQYF. The CDR3 DNA follows: TGCAGTGCTAGAGATCAGCGCGGGGGCACAGATACGCAGTATTTT.

This clonotype was detected only a few times. The chain recombines TRBV10-3 with TRBJ1-5; D is undetermined. Trimming took 0 bases from V and 7 from J, leaving 7 bases between them. In germline, CDR1 is ENHRY, CDR2 SYGVKD. The CDR3 spans 13 residues. The CDR3 region has the DNA TGTGCCATCAGTGAGTCGAGGAAACAGCCCCAGCATTTT. It yields the protein CAISESRKQPQHF.

This clonotype was found many times. This chain links TRBV9 with TRBJ1-3; no definite D call. The V and J ends lost 0 bases and 5 bases respectively, with 3 bases between them. Germline V gene data show CDR1 as SGDLS and CDR2 as YYNGEE. The CDR3 loop spans 12 amino acids. The CDR3 loop is CASSVERNTIYF. Written as DNA, the CDR3 is TGTGCCAGCAGCGTAGAAAGAAACACCATATATTTT. Full variable domain (remainder filled in from reference TRBV9 and TRBJ1-3): DSGVTQTPKHLITATGQRVTLRCSPRSGDLSVYWYQQSLDQGLQFLIQYYNGEERAKGNILERFSAQQFPDLHSELNLSSLELGDSALYFCASSVERNTIYFGEGSWLTVV.

This clonotype was counted at least ten times. The chain is built from TRBV6-1 and TRBJ2-7; D is perhaps TRBD1 (6 bases). The CDR3 sequence is 14 residues long. V lost 11 bases, J lost 6 bases, and 23 bases lay in between. The germline V gene encodes CDR1 MNHNS and CDR2 SASEGT. CDR3 nucleotides: TGTGCCGGAAAGGTGGGGGCCGGAGAGGGCGAGCAGTACTTC. Translating it yields CAGKVGAGEGEQYF.

This clonotype was recorded at least ten times. This sequence joins TRBV28 and TRBJ2-3; D remains ambiguous. Germline CDR1 MDHEN, CDR2 SYDVKM. The CDR3 runs to 15 residues. Trimming cost V 2 bases and J 2 bases, with 11 bases left between them. The CDR3 is CASSLRWQITDTQYF. In DNA form, the CDR3 reads TGTGCCAGCAGTTTACGTTGGCAGATCACAGATACGCAGTATTTT. Full variable domain (missing parts from reference TRBV28 and TRBJ2-3): DVKVTQSSRYLVKRTGEKVFLECVQDMDHENMFWYRQDPGLGLRLIYFSYDVKMKEKGDIPEGYSVSREKKERFSLILESASTNQTSMYLCASSLRWQITDTQYFGPGTRLTVL.

This clonotype was recorded only once. V is TRBV7-9 and J is TRBJ2-7; weak D call: TRBD2 (6 bases). The V gene's germline CDR1 is SEHNR and CDR2 FQNEAQ (reference sequence). The CDR3 extends over 17 amino acids. The V end was cut by 5 bases, the J end by 4 bases, with 24 bases between. The DNA of the CDR3 is TGTGCCAGCAGCCCGTGGTCGGACTACTCGTTAGGATACGAGCAGTACTTC. Translating gives CASSPWSDYSLGYEQYF.

This clonotype was picked up many times. The genes are TRBV11-2 and TRBJ2-7; unclear D gene. The CDR3 has 14 residues. Trimming pared 6 bases from V and 3 bases from J, leaving 15 bases between. Germline CDR1 is SGHAT and CDR2 is FQNNGV. CDR3 nucleotides: TGTGCCAGCAGTTTCCATCAGGCGAACTACGAGCAGTACTTC. Its protein product is CASSFHQANYEQYF. Full variable domain (outside the CDR3, taken from reference TRBV11-2 and TRBJ2-7): EAGVAQSPRYKIIEKRQSVAFWCNPISGHATLYWYQQILGQGPKLLIQFQNNGVVDDSQLPKDRFSAERLKGVDSTLKIQPAKLEDSAVYLCASSFHQANYEQYFGPGTRLTVT.

This clonotype was picked up a small number of times. V and J are TRBV27 and TRBJ1-5; 9 bases map to TRBD1. The CDR3 spans 15 residues. Trimming removed 5 bases from V and 7 bases from J; junction bases left unmatched: 9. Germline CDR1 MNHEY, CDR2 SMNVEV (reference sequence). The CDR3 DNA sequence: TGTGCCAGCAGTACCACAGGGGGCGCTTGGCAGCCCCAGCATTTT. Protein sequence: CASSTTGGAWQPQHF.

This clonotype was seen many times. The V call is TRBV7-3, the J call TRBJ1-2; tentatively, D is TRBD1 (5 bases). CDR3 length: 15 amino acids. V was cut by 5 bases and J by 3 bases, with 16 bases left in between. Germline CDR1 SGHTA, CDR2 FQGTGA. The CDR3 DNA follows: TGTGCCAGCAGCCCACGGGACGGAACTTACTATGGCTACACCTTC. Its translation is CASSPRDGTYYGYTF.

This clonotype has a count of ten or more. The chain couples TRBV5-5 to TRBJ1-5, with D possibly being TRBD1 (5 bases). V was shortened by 2 bases and J by 2 bases, with 11 bases between the two germline ends. The CDR3 extends over 15 amino acids. Per the germline V gene, CDR1 is SGHKS and CDR2 is YYEKEE (reference sequence). CDR3 loop: CASSLEGQRNQPQHF. CDR3 DNA sequence: TGTGCCAGCAGCTTAGAAGGACAACGCAATCAGCCCCAGCATTTT. The full variable domain, its missing parts supplied by reference TRBV5-5 and TRBJ1-5, is DAGVTQSPTHLIKTRGQQVTLRCSPISGHKSVSWYQQVLGQGPQFIFQYYEKEERGRGNFPDRFSARQFPNYSSELNVNALLLGDSALYLCASSLEGQRNQPQHFGDGTRLSIL.

This clonotype was recorded at least ten times. V usage is TRBV9 and J usage is TRBJ2-3, with D possibly called TRBD1 or TRBD2 (5 bases each). V lost 4 bases to trimming and J lost 2 bases, with 14 bases between them. CDR1 and CDR2 from the germline V gene are SGDLS and YYNGEE. The CDR3 has 15 amino acids. The chain's CDR3 is CASSSLRGDTDTQYF. The CDR3 DNA sequence: TGTGCCAGCAGCTCCCTGAGGGGCGACACAGATACGCAGTATTTT. The entire variable domain, with the rest obtained from reference TRBV9 and TRBJ2-3, is as follows: DSGVTQTPKHLITATGQRVTLRCSPRSGDLSVYWYQQSLDQGLQFLIQYYNGEERAKGNILERFSAQQFPDLHSELNLSSLELGDSALYFCASSSLRGDTDTQYFGPGTRLTVL.

This clonotype was detected ten times or more. The chain links TRBV11-1 to TRBJ2-3; the match to TRBD1 covers 11 bases. Germline V gene data show CDR1 as SGHAT and CDR2 as FQDESV (reference sequence). J was trimmed by 4 bases and V by 4 bases; bases with no gene match: 13. The CDR3 has 18 amino acids. CDR3 sequence (DNA): TGTGCCAGCAGCTCCCTATTTGGACAGGGGGCCAGGGCAGATACGCAGTATTTT. Translation gives CASSSLFGQGARADTQYF.

This clonotype was seen ten or more times. The chain couples TRBV4-1 to TRBJ2-1, with D perhaps matching TRBD2 (5 bases). V was shortened by 4 bases and J by 8 bases, with 18 bases between the two germline ends. CDR3 length: 15 amino acids. Germline assignment: CDR1 MGHRA and CDR2 YSYEKL. DNA for the CDR3: TGCGCCAGCAGCCGGACTGGAAGGGAGCTCGATGAGCAGTTCTTC. Residues: CASSRTGRELDEQFF.

This chain joins TRBV20-1 and TRBJ1-5, with D perhaps TRBD1 (6 bases). Germline CDR1 is DFQATT and CDR2 is SNEGSKA (reference sequence). This CDR3 region has 15 residues. V was shortened by 3 bases and J by 4 bases, with 16 bases between the two germline ends. In DNA, the CDR3 is TGCAGTGCTAGGCGGGGGGCTCGGACAAATCAGCCCCAGCATTTT. Amino acids: CSARRGARTNQPQHF.

The chain joins TRBV5-4 to TRBJ2-3; 7 nucleotides match TRBD2. Germline loops: CDR1 SGHNT, CDR2 YYREEE (reference sequence). CDR3 length equals 16 residues. V was clipped by 5 bases and J by 2 bases; unmatched bases: 11. The CDR3 reads CASRVDLSGDTDTQYF. The CDR3 DNA sequence: TGTGCCAGCAGAGTGGACTTAAGCGGGGACACAGATACGCAGTATTTT.

This clonotype was detected ten times or more. The chain links TRBV5-1 to TRBJ1-4; D is perhaps TRBD1 (6 bases). The CDR3 is made up of 15 amino acids. V was pared by 4 bases and J by 4 bases, with 14 bases between. From germline, CDR1 is SGHRS and CDR2 YFSETQ. The CDR3 loop reads CASSPQTGGNEKLFF. The CDR3 nucleotides are TGCGCCAGCAGCCCCCAGACAGGAGGTAATGAAAAACTGTTTTTT.